This is a list of T cell receptor beta chains from one sample in a study of CD8 T cells in ankylosing spondylitis. TCRdb redid the calling of the 5' RACE reads with MiXCR, one entry per CDR3 protein. Of 130,000 to 150,000 distinct CDR3 sequences in the sample, 7% to 9% were seen once. What was sequenced was synovial fluid, either unsorted or a sorted T cell fraction (not recorded which). These receptors originate from a male donor with ankylosing spondylitis. Both conserved end residues are part of each CDR3. D genes are given only for firm matches. Clone sizes are given selectively: once, few, many, or a class where the clone is expanded.

clone_size	v_call	cdr3_length	j_call	d_call	cdr3_aa	cdr3_nt
many	TRBV20-1	15	TRBJ2-1	TRBD1	CSASPLRGSYNEQFF	TGCAGTGCTAGTCCCCTCAGGGGGTCCTACAATGAGCAGTTCTTC
few	TRBV6-1	18	TRBJ2-6	NA	CASSREVRGISGANVLTF	TGTGCCAGCAGTCGCGAGGTCAGAGGCATTTCTGGGGCCAACGTCCTGACTTTC
few	TRBV5-5	16	TRBJ2-5	NA	CASSSHTGTAQETQYF	TGTGCCAGCAGCTCACACACCGGGACCGCGCAAGAGACCCAGTACTTC
NA	TRBV18	15	TRBJ1-3	NA	CASSPQPDSGNTIYF	TGTGCCAGCTCACCACAACCAGATTCTGGAAACACCATATATTTT
NA	TRBV5-1	15	TRBJ1-1	NA	CASSPGLTANTEAFF	TGCGCCAGCAGCCCCGGGCTAACGGCGAACACTGAAGCTTTCTTT
few	TRBV20-1	12	TRBJ1-5	NA	CSAAPSNQPQHF	TGCAGTGCTGCACCTTCGAATCAGCCCCAGCATTTT
few	TRBV29-1	12	TRBJ1-5	NA	CSVGGGNQPQHF	TGCAGCGTTGGGGGGGGGAACCAGCCCCAGCATTTT
many	TRBV20-1	13	TRBJ1-2	NA	CSARGNYGGGYTF	TGCAGTGCTAGGGGGAACTATGGGGGTGGCTACACCTTC
many	TRBV20-1	13	TRBJ1-5	NA	CSATEGGGQPQHF	TGCAGTGCTACTGAAGGGGGAGGTCAGCCCCAGCATTTT
many	TRBV20-1	11	TRBJ2-3	NA	CSARQEGTQYF	TGCAGTGCTAGACAGGAGGGGACGCAGTATTTT
many	TRBV20-1	15	TRBJ2-3	TRBD2	CSALFSGIGTDTQYF	TGCAGTGCCCTTTTTAGCGGGATAGGCACAGATACGCAGTATTTT
few	TRBV20-1	16	TRBJ2-1	NA	CSARVSGPSSYNEQFF	TGCAGTGCTAGAGTGAGCGGCCCCAGCTCCTACAATGAGCAGTTCTTC
few	TRBV5-1	15	TRBJ2-2	NA	CASSSQGGNTGELFF	TGCGCCAGCAGCTCTCAGGGGGGGAACACCGGGGAGCTGTTTTTT
many	TRBV20-1	14	TRBJ2-5	NA	CSAVTGILRETQYF	TGCAGTGCTGTAACGGGGATATTAAGAGAGACCCAGTACTTC
many	TRBV18	15	TRBJ1-1	NA	CASSPSIGLNTEAFF	TGTGCCAGCTCACCATCAATCGGGTTGAACACTGAAGCTTTCTTT
NA	TRBV7-8	15	TRBJ1-6	TRBD1	CASSARQGGDSPLHF	TGTGCCAGCAGCGCCCGACAGGGAGGTGATTCACCCCTCCACTTT
NA	TRBV4-2	18	TRBJ2-7	TRBD2	CASGPGLAGGPSSYEQYF	TGTGCCAGCGGCCCCGGACTCGCGGGGGGGCCAAGCTCCTACGAGCAGTACTTC
many	TRBV27	13	TRBJ1-4	NA	CASSLWGTGKLFF	TGTGCCAGCAGTTTATGGGGGACTGGGAAACTGTTTTTT
many	TRBV20-1	15	TRBJ1-5	TRBD1	CSARDWRRGNQPQHF	TGCAGTGCTAGAGATTGGCGCAGGGGGAATCAGCCCCAGCATTTT
few	TRBV5-1	19	TRBJ2-2	NA	CASSLGLRPGTPSTGELFF	TGCGCCAGCAGCTTGGGGTTGCGTCCGGGGACCCCTTCGACCGGGGAGCTGTTTTTT
NA	TRBV18	12	TRBJ2-4	NA	CASSPLGTQVFF	TGTGCCAGCTCACCGCTTGGGACACAGGTCTTCTTC
many	TRBV7-2	17	TRBJ1-1	TRBD1	CASSPHQQGAWVTEAFF	TGTGCCAGCAGCCCCCATCAGCAGGGGGCTTGGGTCACTGAAGCTTTCTTT
NA	TRBV6-1	14	TRBJ1-6	NA	CASRKGQINSPLHF	TGTGCCAGCAGAAAAGGACAGATTAATTCACCCCTCCACTTT
many	TRBV13	15	TRBJ1-2	NA	CASSSRIRVNYGYTF	TGTGCCAGCAGTTCTCGAATCAGGGTTAACTATGGCTACACCTTC
many	TRBV2	13	TRBJ1-2	NA	CASRSFVDYGYTF	TGTGCCAGTCGGAGTTTTGTTGACTATGGCTACACCTTC
many	TRBV3-1	13	TRBJ1-3	NA	CASTRGGLDTIYF	TGTGCCAGCACCCGGGGGGGGCTGGACACCATATATTTT
NA	TRBV29-1	12	TRBJ1-1	NA	CSVSMGETEAFF	TGCAGCGTTAGTATGGGAGAGACTGAAGCTTTCTTT
many	TRBV2	12	TRBJ2-3	NA	CASSDSTDTQYF	TGTGCCAGCAGTGACAGCACAGATACGCAGTATTTT
NA	TRBV7-2	13	TRBJ2-7	NA	CASSLVRNYEQYF	TGTGCCAGCAGCTTAGTACGGAACTACGAGCAGTACTTC
many	TRBV20-1	13	TRBJ1-2	NA	CSARPYDHYGYTF	TGCAGTGCTAGACCATACGACCACTATGGCTACACCTTC
NA	TRBV7-2	14	TRBJ2-7	TRBD2	CASSLGFGRDEQYF	TGTGCCAGCAGCTTAGGTTTTGGGAGGGACGAGCAGTACTTC